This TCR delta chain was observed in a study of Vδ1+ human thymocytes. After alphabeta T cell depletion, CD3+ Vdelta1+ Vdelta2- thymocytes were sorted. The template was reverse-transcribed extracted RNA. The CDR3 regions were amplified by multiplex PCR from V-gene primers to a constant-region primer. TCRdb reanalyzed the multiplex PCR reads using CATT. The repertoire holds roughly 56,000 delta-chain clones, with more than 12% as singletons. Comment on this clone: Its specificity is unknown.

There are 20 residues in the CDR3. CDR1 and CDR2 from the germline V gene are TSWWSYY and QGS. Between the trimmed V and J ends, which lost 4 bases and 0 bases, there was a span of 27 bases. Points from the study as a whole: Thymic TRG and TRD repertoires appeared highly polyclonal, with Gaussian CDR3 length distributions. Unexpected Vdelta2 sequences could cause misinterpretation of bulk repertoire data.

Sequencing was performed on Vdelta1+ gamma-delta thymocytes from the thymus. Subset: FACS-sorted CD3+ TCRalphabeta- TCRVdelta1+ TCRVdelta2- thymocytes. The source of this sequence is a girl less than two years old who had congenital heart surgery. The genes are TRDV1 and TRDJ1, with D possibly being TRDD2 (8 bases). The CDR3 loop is CALGVLPTTLGATYTDKLIF. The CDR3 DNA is TGTGCTCTTGGGGTGCTTCCTACGACCCTGGGGGCGACATACACCGATAAACTCATCTTT.